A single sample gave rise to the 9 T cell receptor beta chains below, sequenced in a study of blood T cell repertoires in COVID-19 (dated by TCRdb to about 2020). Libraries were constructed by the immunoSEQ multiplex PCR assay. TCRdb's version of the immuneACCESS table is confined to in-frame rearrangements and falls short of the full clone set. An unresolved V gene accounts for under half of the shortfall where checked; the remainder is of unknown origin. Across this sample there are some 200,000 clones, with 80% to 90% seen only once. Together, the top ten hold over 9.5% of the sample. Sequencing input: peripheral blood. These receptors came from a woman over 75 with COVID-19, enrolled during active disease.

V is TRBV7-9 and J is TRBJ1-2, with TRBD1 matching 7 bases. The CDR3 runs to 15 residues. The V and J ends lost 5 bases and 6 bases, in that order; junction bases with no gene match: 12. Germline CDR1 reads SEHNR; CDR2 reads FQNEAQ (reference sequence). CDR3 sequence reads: CASSPGTASVHGYTF. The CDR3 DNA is TGTGCCAGCAGCCCAGGGACAGCCTCTGTCCATGGCTACACCTTC.

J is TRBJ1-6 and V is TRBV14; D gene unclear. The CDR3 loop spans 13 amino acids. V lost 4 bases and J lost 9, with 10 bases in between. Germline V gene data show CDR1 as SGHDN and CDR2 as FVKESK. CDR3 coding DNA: TGTGCCAGCAGCCCCTATGAGCGTTCACCCCTCCACTTT. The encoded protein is CASSPYERSPLHF. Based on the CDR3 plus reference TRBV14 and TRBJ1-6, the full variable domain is EAGVTQFPSHSVIEKGQTVTLRCDPISGHDNLYWYRRVMGKEIKFLLHFVKESKQDESGMPNNRFLAERTGGTYSTLKVQPAELEDSGVYFCASSPYERSPLHFGNGTRLTVT.

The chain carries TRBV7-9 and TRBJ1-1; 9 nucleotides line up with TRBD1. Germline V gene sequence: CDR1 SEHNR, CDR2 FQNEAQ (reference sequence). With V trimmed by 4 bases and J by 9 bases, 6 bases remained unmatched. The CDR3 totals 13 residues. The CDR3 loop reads CASSYIGQGKAFF. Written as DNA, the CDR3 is TGTGCCAGCAGCTATATCGGACAGGGGAAAGCTTTCTTT.

DNA of the CDR3: TGTGCCAGTAAGGGCAGGGGCATAGGCAATCAGCCCCAGCATTTT. It specifies CASKGRGIGNQPQHF. The chain has TRBV19 and TRBJ1-5; D perhaps matches TRBD1 (6 bases). The CDR3 extends over 15 amino acids. The V end lost 7 bases, the J end lost 2 bases, and 15 bases lay between the germline ends. The germline CDR1 and CDR2 sequences are LNHDA and SQIVND (reference sequence).

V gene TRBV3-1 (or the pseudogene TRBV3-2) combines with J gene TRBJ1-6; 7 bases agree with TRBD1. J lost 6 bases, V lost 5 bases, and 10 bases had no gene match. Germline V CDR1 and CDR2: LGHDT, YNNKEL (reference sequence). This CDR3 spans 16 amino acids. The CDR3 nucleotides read TGTGCCAGCAGCGAGCGCAGGGGGATGAGTAATTCACCCCTCCACTTT. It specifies CASSERRGMSNSPLHF.

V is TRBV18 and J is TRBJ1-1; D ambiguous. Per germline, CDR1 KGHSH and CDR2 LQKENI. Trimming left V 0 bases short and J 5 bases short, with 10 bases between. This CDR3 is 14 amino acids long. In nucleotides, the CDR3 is TGTGCCAGCTCACCACCGGTAACGGTAACTGAAGCTTTCTTT. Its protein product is CASSPPVTVTEAFF.

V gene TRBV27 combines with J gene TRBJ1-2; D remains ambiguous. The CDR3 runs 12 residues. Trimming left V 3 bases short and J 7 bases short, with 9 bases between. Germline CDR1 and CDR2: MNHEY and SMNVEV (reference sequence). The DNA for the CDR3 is TGTGCCAGCAGTTTCCCCGGACTTGGCTACACCTTC. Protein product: CASSFPGLGYTF.

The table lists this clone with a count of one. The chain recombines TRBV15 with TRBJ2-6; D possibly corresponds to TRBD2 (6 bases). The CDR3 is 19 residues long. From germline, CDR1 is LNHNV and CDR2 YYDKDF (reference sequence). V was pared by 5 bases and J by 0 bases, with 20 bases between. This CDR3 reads CATSDSRRGLSSGANVLTF. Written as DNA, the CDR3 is TGTGCCACCAGCGACAGCAGGAGGGGATTAAGCTCTGGGGCCAACGTCCTGACTTTC.

The CDR3 region is CATSSDRGYNEQFF. Written as DNA, the CDR3 is TGTGCCACCAGCAGCGACCGGGGTTACAATGAGCAGTTCTTC. This chain uses TRBV15 with TRBJ2-1; maybe TRBD2 (5 bases). V was shortened by 3 bases and J by 4 bases, with 10 bases between the two germline ends. This CDR3 comprises 14 residues. Germline-derived CDR1 and CDR2 are LNHNV and YYDKDF (reference sequence).